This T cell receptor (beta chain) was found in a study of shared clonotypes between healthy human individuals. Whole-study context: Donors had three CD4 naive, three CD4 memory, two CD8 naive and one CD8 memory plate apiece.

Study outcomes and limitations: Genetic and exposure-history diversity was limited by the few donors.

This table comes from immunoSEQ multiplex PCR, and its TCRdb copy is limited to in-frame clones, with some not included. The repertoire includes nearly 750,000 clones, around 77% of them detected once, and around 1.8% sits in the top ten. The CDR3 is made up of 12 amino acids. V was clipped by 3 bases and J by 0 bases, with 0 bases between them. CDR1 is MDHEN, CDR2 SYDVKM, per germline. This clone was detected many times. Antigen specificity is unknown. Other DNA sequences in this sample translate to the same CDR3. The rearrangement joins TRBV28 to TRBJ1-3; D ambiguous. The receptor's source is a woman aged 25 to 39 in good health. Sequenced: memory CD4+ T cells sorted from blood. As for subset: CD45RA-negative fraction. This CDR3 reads CASSFSGNTIYF. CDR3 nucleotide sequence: TGTGCCAGCAGTTTCTCTGGAAACACCATATATTTT.